Presented here are 14 T cell receptor beta chains from one specimen sequenced in a study of technical replicates of blood from several donors. Profiled with immunoSEQ multiplex PCR; TCRdb holds only in-frame clones, not every one. In the table there are around 80,000 clones, 95% to 98% of which are singletons. Sequenced material: T cells isolated from PBMCs. The receptors come from a human donor in good health.

This clone was seen a few times. The rearrangement links TRBV4-1 to TRBJ1-2; the D gene is possibly TRBD1 (5 bases). The CDR3 totals 14 residues. In germline, CDR1 is MGHRA, CDR2 YSYEKL. The germline V and J ends were trimmed by 3 bases and 5 bases, with 13 bases remaining between them. CDR3 coding DNA: TGCGCCAGCAGCCAGTCCGGGACTGTTTATGGCTACACCTTC. This codes for CASSQSGTVYGYTF.

The chain carries TRBV5-6 and TRBJ2-6; 7 nucleotides match TRBD2. The junction had 5 bases not matched to a gene; V was cut back by 3 bases and J by 2 bases. CDR1 is SGHDT, CDR2 YYEEEE, per germline. The CDR3 totals 16 residues. The chain's CDR3 is CASSWGGSAGANVLTF. CDR3 coding DNA: TGTGCCAGCAGCTGGGGGGGGTCAGCTGGGGCCAACGTCCTGACTTTC.

The genes are TRBV20-1 and TRBJ1-2; tentative D call: TRBD1 (5 bases). The CDR3 has 11 amino acids. CDR1 DFQATT and CDR2 SNEGSKA come from the germline V gene (reference sequence). Trimming cost V 6 bases and J 5 bases, with 10 bases left between them. For the CDR3, the DNA is TGCAGTGCGGGGCACCTTTATGGCTACACCTTC. It is translated as CSAGHLYGYTF.

J is TRBJ2-3 and V is TRBV2, with D possibly matching TRBD2 (6 bases). Trimming cost V 7 bases and J 0 bases, with 11 bases left between them. There are 14 residues in the CDR3. Germline V gene data show CDR1 as SNHLY and CDR2 as FYNNEI. This CDR3 reads CASTLASSTDTQYF. The CDR3 bases are TGTGCCAGCACCCTAGCGTCTAGCACAGATACGCAGTATTTT.

The chain is built from TRBV4-1 and TRBJ2-1, with 7 nucleotides matching TRBD2. Germline CDR1 MGHRA, CDR2 YSYEKL. V lost 4 bases and J lost 3; bases outside the gene matches: 6. This CDR3 region has 15 residues. CDR3: CASSRGLGLYNEQFF. CDR3 nucleotide sequence: TGCGCCAGCAGCCGCGGACTAGGGCTCTACAATGAGCAGTTCTTC.

This chain uses TRBV6-5 with TRBJ1-4, with D possibly TRBD1 on 5 matching bases. Trimming left V 6 bases short and J 4 bases short, with 12 bases between. The CDR3 spans 14 residues. Germline CDR1 is MNHEY and CDR2 is SVGAGI. CDR3 nucleotide sequence: TGTGCCAGCAGCCGAGGGAGGGGTAATGAAAAACTGTTTTTT. Translating it yields CASSRGRGNEKLFF.

The rearrangement joins TRBV19 to TRBJ2-3; D is unresolved. The CDR3 has 11 amino acids. Germline CDR1 LNHDA, CDR2 SQIVND (reference sequence). Trimming removed 6 bases from V and 4 bases from J, with 5 bases in between. Here the CDR3 reads CASRHSDTQYF. CDR3 sequence (DNA): TGTGCCAGTAGGCACTCAGATACGCAGTATTTT. Variable domain in full (rest from reference TRBV19 and TRBJ2-3): DGGITQSPKYLFRKEGQNVTLSCEQNLNHDAMYWYRQDPGQGLRLIYYSQIVNDFQKGDIAEGYSVSREKKESFPLTVTSAQKNPTAFYLCASRHSDTQYFGPGTRLTVL.

The chain uses TRBV27 and TRBJ2-5; 8 positions agree with TRBD2. Germline trimming cut 7 bases from V and 0 bases from J; bases unmatched to any gene: 16. This CDR3 is 18 amino acids long. CDR1 is MNHEY, CDR2 SMNVEV, per germline (reference sequence). CDR3 DNA sequence: TGTGCCAGCATGAGACTAGCGCCCGGAACAGTGTACCAAGAGACCCAGTACTTC. Its translation is CASMRLAPGTVYQETQYF.

The chain is built from TRBV29-1 and TRBJ2-3; the match to TRBD1 covers 7 bases. This CDR3 region has 17 residues. CDR1 and CDR2 from the germline V gene are SQVTM and ANQGSEA. Trimming took 2 bases from V and 0 from J; bases not matched to a gene: 11. CDR3 in DNA: TGCAGCGTTGAATTTCCTTTCGGACAGGCTAGCACAGATACGCAGTATTTT. Its protein product is CSVEFPFGQASTDTQYF.

The genes are TRBV6-1 and TRBJ1-2, with D unclear. This CDR3 comprises 15 residues. Trimming took off 0 bases at V and 2 bases at J, with 10 bases between the two ends. Germline-derived CDR1 and CDR2 are MNHNS and SASEGT. The CDR3 region has the DNA TGTGCCAGCAGTGAAGCAACGGGTTGGAACTATGGCTACACCTTC. Translation gives CASSEATGWNYGYTF.

V gene TRBV5-4 combines with J gene TRBJ2-3; 9 bases line up with TRBD2. This CDR3 region has 19 residues. Germline V gives CDR1 SGHNT, CDR2 YYREEE (reference sequence). This CDR3 reads CSAAPASGERHASTDTQYF. CDR3 DNA: TGTTCAGCAGCCCCGGCTAGCGGGGAGCGTCACGCTAGCACAGATACGCAGTATTTT.

The chain uses TRBV5-1 and TRBJ1-1; D unclear. This CDR3 is 16 amino acids long. Germline V gene sequence: CDR1 SGHRS, CDR2 YFSETQ. The V gene lost 2 bases and the J gene lost 8 bases, with 22 bases spanning the gap. CDR3 protein: CASSFGRNFDLVEAFF. CDR3 nucleotide sequence: TGCGCCAGCAGCTTCGGAAGGAACTTTGATCTAGTCGAAGCTTTCTTT.

CDR3 nucleotides: TGTGCCAGCAGCTCGCCGGGACTAGCGGGGTACAATGAGCAGTTCTTC. Protein: CASSSPGLAGYNEQFF. V gene TRBV5-8 combines with J gene TRBJ2-1; TRBD2 aligns across 13 bases. Germline V gene sequence: CDR1 SGHTS, CDR2 YDEGEE. The ends lost 3 bases at V and 4 bases at J; junction bases unmatched: 4. The CDR3 is 16 residues long.

This clone is a singleton in its sample. CDR3 sequence (DNA): TGCAGCGTTGGGGGAGAGGTGGGTGGAAACACCATATATTTT. Protein product: CSVGGEVGGNTIYF. The chain joins TRBV29-1 to TRBJ1-3, with D unresolved. CDR3 length equals 14 residues. The germline V and J ends were trimmed by 4 bases and 3 bases, with 13 bases remaining between them. Germline values: CDR1 SQVTM, CDR2 ANQGSEA.